This is a list of T cell receptor beta chains from one sample in a study of T-cell memory formation after mild COVID-19. TCRdb reanalysed the 5' RACE reads using MiXCR and keeps one entry per CDR3 protein. Of about 49,000 distinct CDR3 sequences in the sample, 5.5% to 7.5% were seen once. Sequencing used PBMCs or a T cell subset sorted from them (not recorded which). The receptors derive from a man between 18 and 35 years old who had mild COVID-19 (a few samples of this study predate the infection). Cell type and time point are not known. The CDR3 runs from the conserved cysteine through the conserved F or W. Fields, in order: V gene, J gene, clone size, D gene, CDR3 DNA, CDR3 protein. The D gene is left open where the match is weak. Size tells how often a clone was seen (once, few, many) or the class of an expanded clone, and some rows leave it out.

v_gene: TRBV12-3/TRBV12-4
j_gene: TRBJ1-5
abundance: NA
d_gene: TRBD1
CDR3nt: TGTGCCAGCAGTTTAGCGGGGGGACAGGGACCCAATCAGCCCCAGCATTTT
CDR3aa: CASSLAGGQGPNQPQHF

v_gene: TRBV5-6
j_gene: TRBJ1-2
abundance: NA
d_gene: NA
CDR3nt: TGTGCCAGCAGTTTCGACAGCCAAGGAGGCTACACCTTC
CDR3aa: CASSFDSQGGYTF

v_gene: TRBV29-1
j_gene: TRBJ2-2
abundance: few
d_gene: NA
CDR3nt: TGCAGCGCCGGGTGGCCCACCGGGGAGCTGTTTTTT
CDR3aa: CSAGWPTGELFF

v_gene: TRBV2
j_gene: TRBJ1-5
abundance: NA
d_gene: NA
CDR3nt: TGTGCCAGCACTATGCAGGGTCGTCAGCCCCAGCATTTT
CDR3aa: CASTMQGRQPQHF

v_gene: TRBV7-9
j_gene: TRBJ1-2
abundance: few
d_gene: NA
CDR3nt: TGTGCCAGCAGCTTACGGGGGGCCCCCTATGGCTACACCTTC
CDR3aa: CASSLRGAPYGYTF

v_gene: TRBV6-2/TRBV6-3
j_gene: TRBJ2-7
abundance: few
d_gene: NA
CDR3nt: TGTGCCAGCAGTTACGGCAGGGGAGTGTACGAGCAGTACTTC
CDR3aa: CASSYGRGVYEQYF

v_gene: TRBV20-1
j_gene: TRBJ1-2
abundance: NA
d_gene: TRBD1
CDR3nt: TGCAGTGCCCTGGACAGGGGGCGCGATGGCTACACCTTC
CDR3aa: CSALDRGRDGYTF

v_gene: TRBV7-2
j_gene: TRBJ2-3
abundance: medium-sized
d_gene: TRBD2
CDR3nt: TGTGCCAGCAGCTTAGTGGCTAGCGGGGGGGATGATACGCAGTATTTT
CDR3aa: CASSLVASGGDDTQYF

v_gene: TRBV12-3/TRBV12-4
j_gene: TRBJ2-7
abundance: many
d_gene: NA
CDR3nt: TGTGCCAGCAGTTTAGAACAGGGTTTGAACGAGCAGTACTTC
CDR3aa: CASSLEQGLNEQYF

v_gene: TRBV7-2
j_gene: TRBJ1-6
abundance: few
d_gene: TRBD1
CDR3nt: TGTGCCAGCAGCTGGTTATTTGAGACAGGGAATAATTCACCCCTCCACTTT
CDR3aa: CASSWLFETGNNSPLHF

v_gene: TRBV2
j_gene: TRBJ2-7
abundance: few
d_gene: TRBD2
CDR3nt: TGTGCCAGCAGTGCCCTAGCGGGGACCTCCTACGAGCAGTACTTC
CDR3aa: CASSALAGTSYEQYF

v_gene: TRBV7-9
j_gene: TRBJ2-1
abundance: medium-sized
d_gene: NA
CDR3nt: TGTGCCAGCAGCTTAGTGGCTAGCAACCACAATGAGCAGTTCTTC
CDR3aa: CASSLVASNHNEQFF

v_gene: TRBV28
j_gene: TRBJ1-1
abundance: few
d_gene: TRBD1
CDR3nt: TGTGCCAGCCTCAGGGGGATCACTGAAGCTTTCTTT
CDR3aa: CASLRGITEAFF

v_gene: TRBV4-3
j_gene: TRBJ2-2
abundance: many
d_gene: NA
CDR3nt: TGCGCCAGCCAAGAGATGAACACCGGGGAGCTGTTTTTT
CDR3aa: CASQEMNTGELFF

v_gene: TRBV10-3
j_gene: TRBJ2-1
abundance: many
d_gene: TRBD2
CDR3nt: TGTGCCATCGCGGGGGAAGGTGAGCAGTTCTTC
CDR3aa: CAIAGEGEQFF

v_gene: TRBV7-2
j_gene: TRBJ2-1
abundance: few
d_gene: NA
CDR3nt: TGTGCCAGCAGCCCTCAGGGGCTCCTAACGGTTAGCTCCTACAATGAGCAGTTCTTC
CDR3aa: CASSPQGLLTVSSYNEQFF

v_gene: TRBV12-3/TRBV12-4
j_gene: TRBJ2-3
abundance: many
d_gene: NA
CDR3nt: TGTGCCAGCGGTTCCCTCAGGGAGGCAGATACGCAGTATTTT
CDR3aa: CASGSLREADTQYF

v_gene: TRBV4-3
j_gene: TRBJ2-2
abundance: NA
d_gene: NA
CDR3nt: TGCGCCAGCAGCGTCGGGACATTGTACAGCACCGGGGAGCTGTTTTTT
CDR3aa: CASSVGTLYSTGELFF

v_gene: TRBV5-1
j_gene: TRBJ2-1
abundance: many
d_gene: NA
CDR3nt: TGCGCCAGCAGCTTGGAGGGGGACTCCTACAATGAGCAGTTCTTC
CDR3aa: CASSLEGDSYNEQFF

v_gene: TRBV7-6
j_gene: TRBJ1-1
abundance: NA
d_gene: NA
CDR3nt: TGTGCCAGCAGCTTATGGCAGGGACAAAACACTGAAGCTTTCTTT
CDR3aa: CASSLWQGQNTEAFF

v_gene: TRBV5-1
j_gene: TRBJ2-7
abundance: NA
d_gene: NA
CDR3nt: TGCGCCAGCAGACGTGGACAGACCTACGAGCAGTACTTC
CDR3aa: CASRRGQTYEQYF

v_gene: TRBV12-3/TRBV12-4
j_gene: TRBJ1-1
abundance: NA
d_gene: NA
CDR3nt: TGTGCCAGCAGTTCCGGGACATCCGGATATACTAAGGCTTTCTTT
CDR3aa: CASSSGTSGYTKAFF

v_gene: TRBV5-1
j_gene: TRBJ2-7
abundance: few
d_gene: NA
CDR3nt: TGCGCCAGCAGCCCTCAGACCGGGCCCCAGGAGAAGTACTTC
CDR3aa: CASSPQTGPQEKYF

v_gene: TRBV19
j_gene: TRBJ2-3
abundance: few
d_gene: NA
CDR3nt: TGTGCCAGTAGTATAGATACAGCCACAGATACGCAGTATTTT
CDR3aa: CASSIDTATDTQYF